The T cell receptor beta chain described here comes from a study of brain metastases from non-small cell lung cancer. General study results and limits: T-cell clones appeared expanded in around 61% of brain metastases relative to matched primary tumors. Paired brain metastases and primary tumors largely shared TCR repertoires. Fewer infiltrating T cells were found in brain metastases than primaries.

The assay was immunoSEQ multiplex PCR, and TCRdb's table has in-frame clones only and misses some. This table has some 2,000 clones, 70% to 90% appearing once. A word on this clone: Its antigen remains unidentified.

CDR1 is SGHVS, CDR2 FQNEAQ, per germline. V lost 5 bases, J lost 2 bases, and 9 bases lay in between. This CDR3 has 13 amino acids. The material sequenced was primary lung tumor tissue. The receptor was derived from a donor at least 40 years old with non-small cell lung cancer. This chain joins TRBV7-8 and TRBJ1-1; a possible D gene is TRBD1 (5 bases). CDR3 protein: CASSQDSNTEAFF. Written as DNA, the CDR3 is TGTGCCAGCAGCCAAGACAGCAACACTGAAGCTTTCTTT.